What follows are 32 T cell receptor beta chains derived from one specimen sequenced in a study of Ad26.COV2.S vaccination and SARS-CoV-2 variants (dated by TCRdb to the early 2020s). Libraries came from the immunoSEQ multiplex PCR assay. TCRdb retrieved this table from immuneACCESS and kept in-frame rearrangements only. Not all clones are present; in checked studies, unresolved V genes account for under half, and no reason is known for the remainder. The sample table holds 300,000 to 400,000 clones, of which about nine tenths were seen once. The ten largest clones add up to about 3.4% of the sample. The treatment or condition label here, explained by the study, means: around 19 received Ad26.COV2.S at low or high dose, single or two shots; 5 received placebo; per-sample allocation not given. Repertoires of vaccine and placebo recipients were sequenced from samples taken on day 63 after the first injection.

Here the sequenced sample was peripheral blood, taken in a trial of Ad26.COV2.S vaccine versus placebo. The source is a person between 18 and 65 years old who received the Ad26.COV2.S COVID-19 vaccine or a placebo.

The genes are TRBV19 and TRBJ1-2, with D maybe TRBD1 (5 bases). Germline CDR1 reads LNHDA; CDR2 reads SQIVND (reference sequence). V lost 7 bases to trimming and J lost 8 bases, with 26 bases between them. The CDR3 is 16 residues long. CDR3 region: CASTSISLGRYAGYTF. The DNA of the CDR3 is TGTGCCAGTACCTCCATATCATTGGGGCGTTATGCCGGCTACACCTTC.

This chain uses TRBV4-3 with TRBJ2-3; D not resolved. Germline lookup yields CDR1 LGHNA and CDR2 YSLEER. V was pared by 1 base and J by 2 bases, with 10 bases between. The CDR3 runs to 15 residues. The CDR3 sequence is CASSQGSQYTDTQYF. The CDR3 DNA sequence: TGCGCCAGCAGCCAAGGGTCACAGTACACAGATACGCAGTATTTT.

The DNA of the CDR3 is TGTGCCAGCAGCGCGAGGGGACAGGGATCCTATGGCTACACCTTC. Protein sequence: CASSARGQGSYGYTF. The V call is TRBV9, the J call TRBJ1-2; the match to TRBD1 covers 9 bases. CDR1 is SGDLS and CDR2 is YYNGEE in the germline V gene. J gave up 4 bases and V 3 bases, and 7 bases lay outside the gene matches. The CDR3 loop spans 15 amino acids.

The rearrangement links TRBV12-3 or TRBV12-4 to TRBJ2-3; D gene unclear. There are 11 residues in the CDR3. V lost 4 bases to trimming and J lost 10 bases, with 9 bases between them. CDR3 in DNA: TGTGCCAGCAGTTCCCGGCAGGCGCAGTATTTT. This encodes CASSSRQAQYF.

CDR3 residues: CASSLSRTGFSEAFF. The CDR3 bases are TGTGCCAGCAGTTTATCCCGGACAGGGTTTTCTGAAGCTTTCTTT. The rearrangement uses TRBV27 and TRBJ1-1; TRBD1 agrees at 8 bases. The CDR3 spans 15 residues. With 0 bases clipped from V and 6 bases from J, the junction kept 6 bases outside the gene matches. The germline V gene encodes CDR1 MNHEY and CDR2 SMNVEV (reference sequence).

The chain is built from TRBV27 and TRBJ2-7, with a possible D match to TRBD1 (5 bases). This CDR3 spans 15 amino acids. CDR1 and CDR2 from the germline V gene are MNHEY and SMNVEV (reference sequence). Trimming removed 5 bases at V and 2 bases at J, with 16 bases between. The DNA of the CDR3 is TGTGCCAGCAGTCCGATCGACAGATATACCTACGAGCAGTACTTC. It yields the protein CASSPIDRYTYEQYF.

V is TRBV19 and J is TRBJ2-7; D possibly corresponds to TRBD1 (5 bases). This CDR3 spans 13 amino acids. Germline values: CDR1 LNHDA, CDR2 SQIVND (reference sequence). Trimming shortened V by 5 bases and J by 3 bases, and 11 bases separated the two germline ends. The CDR3 nucleotides read TGTGCCAGTAGTCAGACAGTTTTCTACGAGCAGTACTTC. Translated, it gives CASSQTVFYEQYF.

V gene TRBV6-5 combines with J gene TRBJ1-2; D gene uncertain. The germline gives CDR1 MNHEY, CDR2 SVGAGI. Trimming shortened V by 3 bases and J by 5 bases, and 16 bases separated the two germline ends. The CDR3 extends over 15 amino acids. CDR3 coding DNA: TGTGCCAGCAGTTATAGTCCCACAACGGGATATGGCTACACCTTC. Encoded protein: CASSYSPTTGYGYTF.

Worth noting for this clone: Other nucleotide sequences in the sample specify the same CDR3. The V and J genes are TRBV20-1 and TRBJ1-3; D not certain. This CDR3 spans 11 amino acids. Trimming took off 6 bases at V and 4 bases at J, with 7 bases between the two ends. From germline, CDR1 is DFQATT and CDR2 SNEGSKA (reference sequence). The CDR3 reads CSARPGNTIYF. In DNA form, the CDR3 reads TGCAGTGCCAGACCGGGAAACACCATATATTTT.

The chain is built from TRBV13 and TRBJ2-7; TRBD2 matches at 9 bases. Germline V gene sequence: CDR1 PRHDT, CDR2 FYEKMQ (reference sequence). The V and J ends lost 3 bases and 0 bases, in that order; junction bases with no gene match: 6. The length of the CDR3 is 16 residues. The CDR3 DNA sequence: TGTGCCAGCAGCTTTCTTAGCGGGGGCCTCTCCTACGAGCAGTACTTC. This sequence encodes CASSFLSGGLSYEQYF. Variable domain in full (rest from reference TRBV13 and TRBJ2-7): AAGVIQSPRHLIKEKRETATLKCYPIPRHDTVYWYQQGPGQDPQFLISFYEKMQSDKGSIPDRFSAQQFSDYHSELNMSSLELGDSALYFCASSFLSGGLSYEQYFGPGTRLTVT.

V and J are TRBV9 and TRBJ1-2; no reliable D call. V gave up 5 bases and J gave up 4 bases, with 15 bases separating them. The CDR3 consists of 14 residues. CDR1 SGDLS and CDR2 YYNGEE come from the germline V gene. DNA for the CDR3: TGTGCCAGCAGGTCTAGTGGGCAGAGCTATGGCTACACCTTC. Translation: CASRSSGQSYGYTF.

The chain links TRBV6-5 to TRBJ1-5; TRBD1 agrees at 10 bases. Germline-derived CDR1 and CDR2 are MNHEY and SVGAGI. V dropped 6 bases and J dropped 7; count of bases not matched to a gene: 9. There are 15 residues in the CDR3. The CDR3 protein is CASRKGQGSYQPQHF. CDR3 coding DNA: TGTGCCAGCAGAAAGGGACAGGGGAGCTACCAGCCCCAGCATTTT.

V gene TRBV19 combines with J gene TRBJ2-3; D gene ambiguous. Per the germline V gene, CDR1 is LNHDA and CDR2 is SQIVND (reference sequence). Trimming took 2 bases from V and 6 from J, leaving 3 bases between them. This CDR3 is built from 11 residues. The CDR3 nucleotides read TGTGCCAGTAGTATATGGGATACGCAGTATTTT. Its protein product is CASSIWDTQYF.

The rearrangement links TRBV7-9 to TRBJ1-2; 8 positions match TRBD1. V lost 3 bases and J lost 2; bases outside the gene matches: 5. The CDR3 loop spans 15 amino acids. Germline V gene data show CDR1 as SEHNR and CDR2 as FQNEAQ (reference sequence). DNA for the CDR3: TGTGCCAGCAGCTTTCTAGACAGGGGAAACTATGGCTACACCTTC. Protein sequence: CASSFLDRGNYGYTF.

The chain links TRBV7-6 to TRBJ1-4; TRBD1 might be the D (5 bases). The V end lost 7 bases, the J end lost 4 bases, and 13 bases lay between the germline ends. The CDR3 totals 14 residues. From germline, CDR1 is SGHVS and CDR2 FNYEAQ. Here the CDR3 reads CASTPGVVNEKLFF. CDR3 nucleotides: TGTGCCAGCACCCCGGGGGTGGTTAATGAAAAACTGTTTTTT.

The rearrangement links TRBV27 to TRBJ2-5, with 7 bases lining up with TRBD2. CDR1 is MNHEY and CDR2 is SMNVEV in the germline V gene (reference sequence). This CDR3 spans 12 amino acids. V lost 3 bases to trimming and J lost 7 bases; unmatched junction nucleotides: 2. CDR3 sequence reads: CASSLGEGTQYF. The DNA for the CDR3 is TGTGCCAGCAGTTTGGGGGAGGGGACCCAGTACTTC.

The rearrangement uses TRBV19 and TRBJ1-5; no clear D gene. The V gene lost 5 bases and the J gene lost 5 bases, with 7 bases spanning the gap. This CDR3 has 12 amino acids. The germline CDR1 and CDR2 sequences are LNHDA and SQIVND (reference sequence). CDR3 nucleotides: TGTGCCAGTAGTTTGGGGTATCAGCCCCAGCATTTT. It is translated as CASSLGYQPQHF.

This rearrangement joins TRBV10-3 to TRBJ2-3, with TRBD2 matching 11 bases. The CDR3 is 17 residues long. CDR1 is ENHRY and CDR2 is SYGVKD in the germline V gene. The junction had 4 bases not matched to a gene; V was cut back by 0 bases and J by 2 bases. CDR3 amino acids: CAISESASGGFTDTQYF. The CDR3 DNA follows: TGTGCCATCAGTGAGTCGGCTAGCGGGGGGTTCACAGATACGCAGTATTTT.

The sample holds one count of this clone. The gene calls are TRBV4-2 and TRBJ2-5; TRBD2 aligns across 12 bases. The V gene's germline CDR1 is LGHNA and CDR2 YNFKEQ. V was pared by 1 base and J by 4 bases, with 4 bases of the junction left unmatched. This CDR3 is 16 amino acids long. The CDR3, as DNA: TGTGCCAGCAGCCAAGCCCTAGCGGGGGGGCCAGAGACCCAGTACTTC. Translation gives CASSQALAGGPETQYF.

This chain uses TRBV19 with TRBJ2-2; TRBD2 might be the D (7 bases). The V gene lost 7 bases and the J gene lost 4 bases, with 16 bases spanning the gap. This CDR3 is built from 15 residues. The V gene's germline CDR1 is LNHDA and CDR2 SQIVND (reference sequence). CDR3 sequence reads: CASKRGRGGTGELFF. DNA of the CDR3: TGTGCCAGTAAGAGGGGGAGGGGAGGCACCGGGGAGCTGTTTTTT.

The chain couples TRBV30 to TRBJ2-1, with TRBD2 identical over 9 bases. V shed 3 bases, J shed 2 bases, and the junction held 5 bases outside the gene matches. The CDR3 is 15 amino acids. CDR1 GTSNPN and CDR2 SVGIG come from the germline V gene (reference sequence). The CDR3, as DNA: TGTGCCTGGAGCCAAGCGGGGGGCACCTACAATGAGCAGTTCTTC. Amino acids: CAWSQAGGTYNEQFF.

J is TRBJ1-6 and V is TRBV15; D is unresolved. Germline values: CDR1 LNHNV, CDR2 YYDKDF (reference sequence). V shed 1 base and J shed 7 bases, with 8 bases lying between them. This CDR3 spans 14 amino acids. CDR3 region: CATSRGQLNSPLHF. The CDR3 region has the DNA TGTGCCACCAGCAGAGGTCAGTTGAATTCACCCCTCCACTTT. The full variable domain, in which reference TRBV15 and TRBJ1-6 provide the parts outside the CDR3, is DAMVIQNPRYQVTQFGKPVTLSCSQTLNHNVMYWYQQKSSQAPKLLFHYYDKDFNNEADTPDNFQSRRPNTSFCFLDIRSPGLGDTAMYLCATSRGQLNSPLHFGNGTRLTVT.

The chain is built from TRBV7-6 and TRBJ2-7, with 7 bases aligning to TRBD1. Trimming at V came to 5 bases and at J to 2 bases, leaving 6 bases not matched to a gene. CDR3 length: 14 amino acids. Germline assignment: CDR1 SGHVS and CDR2 FNYEAQ. CDR3 sequence reads: CASSHRGPTYEQYF. CDR3 nucleotide sequence: TGTGCCAGCAGCCACAGGGGCCCTACCTACGAGCAGTACTTC.

The chain is built from TRBV9 and TRBJ2-7, with D maybe TRBD2 (7 bases). There are 15 residues in the CDR3. Germline assignment: CDR1 SGDLS and CDR2 YYNGEE. The V gene lost 0 bases and the J gene lost 2 bases, with 12 bases spanning the gap. CDR3 sequence: CASSVVGGPAYEQYF. CDR3 nucleotide sequence: TGTGCCAGCAGCGTAGTGGGGGGGCCAGCCTACGAGCAGTACTTC.

The genes are TRBV7-2 and TRBJ2-5, with TRBD1 matching over 9 bases. V lost 2 bases, J lost 2 bases, and 6 bases stayed unmatched. Germline-derived CDR1 and CDR2 are SGHTA and FQGNSA. The CDR3 loop spans 16 amino acids. Here the CDR3 reads CASSLSLTGGQETQYF. CDR3 nucleotides: TGTGCCAGCAGCTTATCTCTGACAGGGGGGCAAGAGACCCAGTACTTC. Full variable domain (rest looked up from reference TRBV7-2 and TRBJ2-5): GAGVSQSPSNKVTEKGKDVELRCDPISGHTALYWYRQSLGQGLEFLIYFQGNSAPDKSGLPSDRFSAERTGGSVSTLTIQRTQQEDSAVYLCASSLSLTGGQETQYFGPGTRLLVL.

The V call is TRBV11-2, the J call TRBJ2-7; tentatively, D is TRBD2 (6 bases). The CDR3 is 15 residues long. In germline, CDR1 is SGHAT, CDR2 FQNNGV. V was clipped by 5 bases and J by 4 bases, with 18 bases between them. CDR3 sequence (DNA): TGTGCCAGCAGCCTGCCCGGGACTGTCGGGTACGAGCAGTACTTC. Translation gives CASSLPGTVGYEQYF. The full variable domain, its missing parts supplied by reference TRBV11-2 and TRBJ2-7, is EAGVAQSPRYKIIEKRQSVAFWCNPISGHATLYWYQQILGQGPKLLIQFQNNGVVDDSQLPKDRFSAERLKGVDSTLKIQPAKLEDSAVYLCASSLPGTVGYEQYFGPGTRLTVT.

V and J are TRBV7-2 and TRBJ1-2; 8 nucleotides match TRBD1. The CDR3 length is 16 residues. V lost 5 bases, J lost 6 bases, and 14 bases stayed unmatched. Germline-derived CDR1 and CDR2 are SGHTA and FQGNSA. The DNA for the CDR3 is TGTGCCAGCAGCCAACTTGGGACAGGATTTTCGGATGGCTACACCTTC. Protein product: CASSQLGTGFSDGYTF. Variable domain in full (rest from reference TRBV7-2 and TRBJ1-2): GAGVSQSPSNKVTEKGKDVELRCDPISGHTALYWYRQSLGQGLEFLIYFQGNSAPDKSGLPSDRFSAERTGGSVSTLTIQRTQQEDSAVYLCASSQLGTGFSDGYTFGSGTRLTVV.

Here the CDR3 DNA reads TGCGCCAGCAGTCGTTGGCAGCCACTAGCCAAAAACATTCAGTACTTC. Protein product: CASSRWQPLAKNIQYF. This sequence joins TRBV23-1 and TRBJ2-4; D is uncertain. TRBV23-1 is reported as an ORF; its role is uncertain. V dropped 4 bases and J dropped 0 bases, with 13 bases sitting between them. The CDR3 consists of 16 residues.

The chain carries TRBV9 and TRBJ1-1; 7 bases agree with TRBD1. CDR3 length: 15 residues. The V gene end was trimmed by 0 bases and the J gene end by 6 bases; junction bases not matched to a gene: 8. Looked up from germline, CDR1 is SGDLS and CDR2 is YYNGEE. This CDR3 is CASSVVKGAFAEAFF. CDR3 nucleotides: TGTGCCAGCAGCGTAGTTAAGGGGGCGTTTGCTGAAGCTTTCTTT. Together with reference TRBV9 and TRBJ1-1, the CDR3 gives the full variable domain: DSGVTQTPKHLITATGQRVTLRCSPRSGDLSVYWYQQSLDQGLQFLIQYYNGEERAKGNILERFSAQQFPDLHSELNLSSLELGDSALYFCASSVVKGAFAEAFFGQGTRLTVV.

The chain couples TRBV6-2 or TRBV6-3 to TRBJ2-5, with D tentatively TRBD1 or TRBD2 (5 bases each). V shed 0 bases and J shed 4 bases, with 18 bases lying between them. The CDR3 loop spans 17 amino acids. CDR1 and CDR2 from the germline V gene are MNHEY and SVGEGT. The CDR3 region has the DNA TGTGCCAGCAGTTACTCGATCTATCGAGGGGCGGGAGAGACCCAGTACTTC. This sequence encodes CASSYSIYRGAGETQYF.

This clone was found a few times. V is TRBV6-1 and J is TRBJ1-6; 9 positions agree with TRBD1. CDR3 length: 15 residues. V lost 3 bases to trimming and J lost 7 bases; unmatched junction nucleotides: 4. The V gene's germline CDR1 is MNHNS and CDR2 SASEGT. The CDR3 coding sequence is TGTGCCAGCAGTGACGTAGGACAGGGGAATTCACCCCTCCACTTT. Translation: CASSDVGQGNSPLHF.

The chain carries TRBV4-3 and TRBJ1-6; 9 bases align to TRBD1. Germline CDR1 is LGHNA and CDR2 is YSLEER. This CDR3 is 16 amino acids long. The ends lost 2 bases at V and 9 bases at J; junction bases unmatched: 8. CDR3 nucleotides: TGCGCCAGCAGCCAAAACTATGCGACAGGGGGTTCACCCCTCCACTTT. Its protein product is CASSQNYATGGSPLHF.